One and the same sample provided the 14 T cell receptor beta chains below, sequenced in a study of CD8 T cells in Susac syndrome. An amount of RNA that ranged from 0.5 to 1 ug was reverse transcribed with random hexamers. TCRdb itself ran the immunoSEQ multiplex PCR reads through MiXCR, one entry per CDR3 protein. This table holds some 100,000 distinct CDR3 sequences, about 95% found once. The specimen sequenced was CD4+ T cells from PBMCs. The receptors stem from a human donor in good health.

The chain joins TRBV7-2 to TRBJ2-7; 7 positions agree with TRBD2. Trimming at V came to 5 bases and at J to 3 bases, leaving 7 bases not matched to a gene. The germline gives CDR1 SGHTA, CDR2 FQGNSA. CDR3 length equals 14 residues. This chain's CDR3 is CASSPYRTSYEQYF. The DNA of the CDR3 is TGTGCCAGCAGCCCCTACCGGACTAGCTACGAGCAGTACTTC.

CDR3 DNA sequence: TGTGCCAGCAGCTTCGACAGGGATAACGAGCAGTACTTC. Its translation is CASSFDRDNEQYF. The rearrangement uses TRBV7-9 and TRBJ2-7; TRBD1 matches 7 bases. Germline loops: CDR1 SEHNR, CDR2 FQNEAQ (reference sequence). The length of the CDR3 is 13 residues. J gave up 5 bases and V 3 bases, and 4 bases lay outside the gene matches.

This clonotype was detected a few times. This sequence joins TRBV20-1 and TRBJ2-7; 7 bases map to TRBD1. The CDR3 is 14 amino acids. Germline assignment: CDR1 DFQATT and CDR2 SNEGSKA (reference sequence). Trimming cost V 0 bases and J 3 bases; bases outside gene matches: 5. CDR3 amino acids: CSARDWAGGYEQYF. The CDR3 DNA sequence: TGCAGTGCTAGAGATTGGGCAGGGGGCTACGAGCAGTACTTC.

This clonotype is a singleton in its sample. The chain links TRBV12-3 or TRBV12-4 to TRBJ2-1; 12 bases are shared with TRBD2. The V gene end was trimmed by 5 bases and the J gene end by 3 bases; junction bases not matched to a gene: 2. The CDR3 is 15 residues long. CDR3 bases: TGTGCCAGCAGTCCGGGACTAGCGGGCTACAATGAGCAGTTCTTC. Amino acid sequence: CASSPGLAGYNEQFF.

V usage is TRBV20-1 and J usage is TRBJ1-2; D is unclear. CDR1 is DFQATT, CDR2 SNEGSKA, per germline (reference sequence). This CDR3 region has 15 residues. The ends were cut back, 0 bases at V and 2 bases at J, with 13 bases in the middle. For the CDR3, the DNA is TGCAGTGCTAGAGATAGGAAGGGTTCCAACTATGGCTACACCTTC. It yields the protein CSARDRKGSNYGYTF.

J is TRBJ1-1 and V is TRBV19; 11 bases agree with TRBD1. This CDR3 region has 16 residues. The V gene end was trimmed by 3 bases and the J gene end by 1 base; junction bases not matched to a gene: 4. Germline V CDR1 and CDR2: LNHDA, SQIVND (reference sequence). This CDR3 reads CASSIAGTGGNTEAFF. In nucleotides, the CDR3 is TGTGCCAGTAGTATCGCCGGGACAGGGGGGAACACTGAAGCTTTCTTT.

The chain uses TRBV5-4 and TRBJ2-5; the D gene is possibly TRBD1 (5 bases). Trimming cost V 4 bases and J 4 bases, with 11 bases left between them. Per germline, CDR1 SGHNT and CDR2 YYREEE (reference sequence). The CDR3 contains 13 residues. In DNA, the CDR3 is TGTGCCAGCAGCCCGAAAGGGGCAGAGACCCAGTACTTC. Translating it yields CASSPKGAETQYF.

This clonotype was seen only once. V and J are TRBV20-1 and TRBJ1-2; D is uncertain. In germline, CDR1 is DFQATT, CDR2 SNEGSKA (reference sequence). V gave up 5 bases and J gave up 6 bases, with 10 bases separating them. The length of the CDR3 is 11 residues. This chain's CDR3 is CSAPILDGYTF. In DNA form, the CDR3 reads TGCAGTGCTCCCATTCTGGATGGCTACACCTTC.

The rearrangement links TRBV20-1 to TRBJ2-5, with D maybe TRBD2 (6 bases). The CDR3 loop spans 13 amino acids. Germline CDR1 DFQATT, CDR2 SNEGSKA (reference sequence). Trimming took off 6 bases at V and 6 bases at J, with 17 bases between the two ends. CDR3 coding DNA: TGCAGTGCAGAGGGAGGCGGTGGTAAGACCCAGTACTTC. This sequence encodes CSAEGGGGKTQYF.

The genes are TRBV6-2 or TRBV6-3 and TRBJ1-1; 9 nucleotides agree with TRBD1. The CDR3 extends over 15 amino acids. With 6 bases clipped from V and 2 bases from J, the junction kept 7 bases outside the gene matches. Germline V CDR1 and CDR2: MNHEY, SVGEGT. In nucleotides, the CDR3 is TGTGCCAGCAGACGGGGGACAGGGATCAACACTGAAGCTTTCTTT. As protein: CASRRGTGINTEAFF.

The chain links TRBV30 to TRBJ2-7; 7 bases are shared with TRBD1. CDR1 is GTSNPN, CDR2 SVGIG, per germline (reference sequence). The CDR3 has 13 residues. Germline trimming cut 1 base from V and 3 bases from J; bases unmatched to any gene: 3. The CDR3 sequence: CAWSGDSVYEQYF. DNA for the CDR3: TGTGCCTGGAGTGGGGACAGCGTCTACGAGCAGTACTTC. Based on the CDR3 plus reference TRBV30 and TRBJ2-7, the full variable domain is SQTIHQWPATLVQPVGSPLSLECTVEGTSNPNLYWYRQAAGRGLQLLFYSVGIGQISSEVPQNLSASRPQDRQFILSSKKLLLSDSGFYLCAWSGDSVYEQYFGPGTRLTVT.

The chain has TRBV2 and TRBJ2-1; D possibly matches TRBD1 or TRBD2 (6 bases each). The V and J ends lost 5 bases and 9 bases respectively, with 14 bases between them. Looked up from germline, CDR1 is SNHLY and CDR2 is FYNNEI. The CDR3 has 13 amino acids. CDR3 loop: CASSSGAVGEQFF. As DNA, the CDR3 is TGTGCCAGCAGTTCGGGGGCTGTGGGTGAGCAGTTCTTC.

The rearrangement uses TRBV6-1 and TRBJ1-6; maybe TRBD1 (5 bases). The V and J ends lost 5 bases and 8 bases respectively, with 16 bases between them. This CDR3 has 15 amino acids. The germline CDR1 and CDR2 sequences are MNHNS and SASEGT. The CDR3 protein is CASSSGALGDSPLHF. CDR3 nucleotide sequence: TGTGCCAGCAGTTCTGGGGCGCTTGGGGATTCACCCCTCCACTTT.

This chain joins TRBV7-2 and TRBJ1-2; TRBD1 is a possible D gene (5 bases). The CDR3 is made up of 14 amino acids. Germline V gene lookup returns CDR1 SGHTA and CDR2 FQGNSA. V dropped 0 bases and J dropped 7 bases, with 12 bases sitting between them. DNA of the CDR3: TGTGCCAGCAGCTTAGCTCGCAGGGAGGGTGGCTACACCTTC. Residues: CASSLARREGGYTF.